This T cell receptor (beta chain) was recovered during a study of blood T cells in healthy people across ages. Overall study findings and caveats: Diversity was estimated from one million T cells, and these estimates were considered underestimates.

The CDR3 loop spans 14 amino acids. Trimming left V 4 bases short and J 0 bases short, with 13 bases between. Germline CDR1 reads DFQATT; CDR2 reads SNEGSKA (reference sequence). With a J-beta primer mix and a sample-barcoded 5' primer, a second PCR ran roughly 6 to 11 cycles. Each sample yielded at least 3 million CDR3-containing paired-end reads. TCRdb independently ran MiXCR on the 5' RACE reads; one entry per CDR3 protein. The profile shows approximately 830,000 distinct CDR3 sequences, around 62% of them singletons. Regarding this clonotype: What it binds is not known.

The chain has TRBV20-1 and TRBJ2-7, with D possibly matching TRBD1 (6 bases). The receptor was isolated from a man under 40 in good health. Material for sequencing was blood. The CDR3 DNA is TGCAGTGCTATGACAGGTTCCGACTCCTACGAGCAGTACTTC. Translated: CSAMTGSDSYEQYF.